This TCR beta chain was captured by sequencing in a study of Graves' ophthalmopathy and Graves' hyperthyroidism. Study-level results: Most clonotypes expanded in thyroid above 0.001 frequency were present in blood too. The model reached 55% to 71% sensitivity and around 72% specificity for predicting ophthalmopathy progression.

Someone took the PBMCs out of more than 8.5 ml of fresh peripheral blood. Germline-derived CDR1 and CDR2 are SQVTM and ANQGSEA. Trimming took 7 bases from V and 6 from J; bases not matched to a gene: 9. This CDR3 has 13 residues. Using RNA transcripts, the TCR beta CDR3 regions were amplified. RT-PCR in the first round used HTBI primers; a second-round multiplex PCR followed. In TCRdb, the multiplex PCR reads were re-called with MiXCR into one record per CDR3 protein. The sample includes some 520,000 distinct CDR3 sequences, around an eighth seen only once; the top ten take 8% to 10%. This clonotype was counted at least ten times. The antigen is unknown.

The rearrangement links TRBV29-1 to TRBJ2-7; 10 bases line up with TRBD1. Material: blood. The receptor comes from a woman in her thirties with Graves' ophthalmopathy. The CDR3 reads CSAGQGGVGEQYF. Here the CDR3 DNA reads TGCAGCGCAGGACAGGGGGGGGTCGGCGAGCAGTACTTC.